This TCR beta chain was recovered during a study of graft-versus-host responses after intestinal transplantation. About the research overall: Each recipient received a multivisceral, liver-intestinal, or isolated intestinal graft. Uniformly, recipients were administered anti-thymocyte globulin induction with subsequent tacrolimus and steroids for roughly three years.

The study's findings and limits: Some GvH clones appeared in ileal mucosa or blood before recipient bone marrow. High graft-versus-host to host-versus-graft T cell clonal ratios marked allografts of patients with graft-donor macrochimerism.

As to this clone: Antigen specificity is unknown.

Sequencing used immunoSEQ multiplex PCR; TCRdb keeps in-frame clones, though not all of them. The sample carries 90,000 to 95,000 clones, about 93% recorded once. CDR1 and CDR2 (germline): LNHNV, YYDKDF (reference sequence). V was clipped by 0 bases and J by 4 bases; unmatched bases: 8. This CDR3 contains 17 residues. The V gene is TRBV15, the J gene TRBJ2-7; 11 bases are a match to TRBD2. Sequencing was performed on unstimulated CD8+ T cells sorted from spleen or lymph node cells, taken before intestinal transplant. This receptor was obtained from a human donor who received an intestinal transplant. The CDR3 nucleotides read TGTGCCACCAGCAGAGATCGCACCCGGACTAGCGGGTACGAGCAGTACTTC. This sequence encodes CATSRDRTRTSGYEQYF.